The present T cell receptor beta chain was sequenced within a study of CD8 T cells in ankylosing spondylitis. Findings and limits, study-wide: Significantly higher representation of disease-linked clones was reported for matched ankylosing spondylitis synovial fluid. About 8 highly homologous variants made up a TCR beta motif, and this motif appeared characteristic of ankylosing spondylitis blood.

The germline gives CDR1 SGHRS, CDR2 YFSETQ. The CDR3 has 13 residues. Trimming removed 0 bases from V and 3 bases from J, with 6 bases in between. Turning to this clonotype: Its antigen is still unknown.

It was by quantitative 5'-RACE with molecular barcodes that TCR beta libraries were made. TCRdb re-called the 5' RACE reads through MiXCR, storing one row per CDR3 protein. The sample consists of hundreds of thousands of distinct CDR3 sequences, roughly 10% of them appearing once. The rearrangement joins TRBV5-1 to TRBJ2-5; D is undetermined. The sample was blood, either unsorted or a sorted T cell fraction (not recorded which). The TCR was taken from a male donor with ankylosing spondylitis. CDR3 in amino acids: CASSLERKETQYF. The CDR3 DNA is TGCGCCAGCAGCTTGGAGAGAAAAGAGACCCAGTACTTC. The variable domain in full, with the rest retrieved from reference TRBV5-1 and TRBJ2-5, is KAGVTQTPRYLIKTRGQQVTLSCSPISGHRSVSWYQQTPGQGLQFLFEYFSETQRNKGNFPGRFSGRQFSNSRSEMNVSTLELGDSALYLCASSLERKETQYFGPGTRLLVL.